A single sample is the source of the 30 T cell receptor beta chains below, sequenced in a study of T cell repertoires in cytomegalovirus infection. TCRdb independently ran MiXCR on the reads; one entry per CDR3 protein. The sample yields 230,000 or so distinct CDR3 sequences, 15% to 20% seen once. Sequencing was performed on CD8+ T cells from PBMCs. Every receptor here comes from a human donor in good health (CMV status not recorded). Some clones in this sample may be carry-over from other donors' samples.

This clonotype came up a few times. The chain uses TRBV19 and TRBJ1-1, with TRBD1 as a possible D gene (6 bases). Germline V gives CDR1 LNHDA, CDR2 SQIVND (reference sequence). Trimming took off 7 bases at V and 5 bases at J, with 17 bases between the two ends. The length of the CDR3 is 14 residues. CDR3 protein: CASTLVGGRTEAFF. CDR3 bases: TGTGCCAGTACCCTCGTGGGGGGCAGGACTGAAGCTTTCTTT.

The sample holds many counts of this clonotype. The gene calls are TRBV6-2 or TRBV6-3 and TRBJ1-5, with D maybe TRBD1 (6 bases). This CDR3 spans 16 amino acids. The V end lost 2 bases, the J end lost 1 base, and 12 bases lay between the germline ends. Per germline, CDR1 MNHEY and CDR2 SVGEGT. Here the CDR3 DNA reads TGTGCCAGCAGTTACGTCCCGGGACACAGCAATCAGCCCCAGCATTTT. Translation: CASSYVPGHSNQPQHF.

This chain uses TRBV7-6 with TRBJ2-7; 9 nucleotides match TRBD1. V shed 1 base, J shed 6 bases, and the junction held 7 bases outside the gene matches. Germline V CDR1 and CDR2: SGHVS, FNYEAQ. The CDR3 length is 15 residues. CDR3 in amino acids: CASSLDTTGGGEQYF. DNA for the CDR3: TGTGCCAGCAGCTTAGACACTACAGGGGGCGGCGAGCAGTACTTC.

This clonotype is medium-sized by share. The chain is built from TRBV14 and TRBJ1-6; D may be TRBD1 (6 bases). Germline-derived CDR1 and CDR2 are SGHDN and FVKESK. The CDR3 totals 16 residues. Trimming shortened V by 0 bases and J by 6 bases, and 12 bases separated the two germline ends. The CDR3 region is CASSQEAGDFNSPLHF. Written as DNA, the CDR3 is TGTGCCAGCAGCCAAGAAGCAGGGGATTTTAATTCACCCCTCCACTTT.

This clonotype was observed a few times. This chain uses TRBV4-1 with TRBJ2-7; D tentatively reads TRBD1 or TRBD2 (6 bases each). CDR1 and CDR2 (germline): MGHRA, YSYEKL. V was shortened by 0 bases and J by 2 bases, with 23 bases between the two germline ends. This CDR3 contains 19 residues. The DNA for the CDR3 is TGCGCCAGCAGCCAAGATGGCGGGACAACACCTTTGATAACCTACGAGCAGTACTTC. This encodes CASSQDGGTTPLITYEQYF.

The V and J genes are TRBV12-3 or TRBV12-4 and TRBJ1-1; tentatively, D is TRBD1 (6 bases). V gave up 8 bases and J gave up 7 bases, with 14 bases separating them. This CDR3 region has 12 residues. As DNA, the CDR3 is TGTGCCAGCTCAAAGGGGGGATTTGAAGCTTTCTTT. Encoded protein: CASSKGGFEAFF.

This sequence joins TRBV25-1 and TRBJ2-1, with 9 positions matching TRBD1. From germline, CDR1 is MGHDK and CDR2 SYGVNS. Losses at the gene ends were 7 bases for V and 5 bases for J; bases not matched to a gene: 9. CDR3 length: 15 residues. The CDR3 nucleotides are TGTGCCAGCACGGCCAGGGACAGGGATGACAATGAGCAGTTCTTC. Translation gives CASTARDRDDNEQFF.

Comment on this clonotype: A much bigger clone sits one base away, suggesting this may be a read error. V is TRBV28 and J is TRBJ2-1; D possibly uses TRBD1 or TRBD2 (7 bases each). The CDR3 is 13 residues long. Germline CDR1 is MDHEN and CDR2 is SYDVKM. The CDR3 sequence is CASSQGDYNKQFF. The DNA of the CDR3 is TGTGCCAGCAGTCAGGGGGACTACAATAAGCAGTTCTTC.

This clonotype was recorded many times. The J gene is TRBJ1-1, the V gene TRBV7-2; 9 bases match TRBD1. J was trimmed by 1 base and V by 5 bases; bases with no gene match: 20. CDR3 size: 20 residues. The germline CDR1 and CDR2 sequences are SGHTA and FQGNSA. The CDR3 here is CASSLKGQGVPILRNTEAFF. The CDR3 region has the DNA TGTGCCAGCAGCCTTAAGGGACAGGGTGTTCCTATTTTACGGAACACTGAAGCTTTCTTT.

This clonotype appeared many times. The genes are TRBV7-2 and TRBJ2-1, with D tentatively TRBD2 (6 bases). The germline gives CDR1 SGHTA, CDR2 FQGNSA. V dropped 5 bases and J dropped 5 bases, with 22 bases sitting between them. The CDR3 is made up of 17 amino acids. As DNA, the CDR3 is TGTGCCAGCAGCCCGGGGGTCTTCGGCGGAGGGGACAATGAGCAGTTCTTC. Amino acid sequence: CASSPGVFGGGDNEQFF.

The chain employs TRBV4-1 and TRBJ2-2; D unclear. The germline V gene has CDR1 MGHRA and CDR2 YSYEKL. The ends were cut back, 5 bases at V and 2 bases at J, with 9 bases in the middle. The CDR3 has 14 amino acids. The CDR3 sequence: CASSAHSNTGELFF. In DNA form, the CDR3 reads TGCGCCAGCAGCGCCCACAGCAACACCGGGGAGCTGTTTTTT.

The genes are TRBV2 and TRBJ1-2; 7 nucleotides align to TRBD1. The ends lost 6 bases at V and 8 bases at J; junction bases unmatched: 12. The CDR3 totals 14 residues. The germline V gene encodes CDR1 SNHLY and CDR2 FYNNEI. CDR3: CASSTLGQPFGYTF. Here the CDR3 DNA reads TGTGCCAGCAGCACCCTGGGACAGCCCTTCGGCTACACCTTC.

This clonotype came up a few times. The chain couples TRBV6-1 to TRBJ1-6; D is unclear. Per the germline V gene, CDR1 is MNHNS and CDR2 is SASEGT. V was pared by 7 bases and J by 0 bases, with 13 bases between. This CDR3 has 16 amino acids. CDR3 protein: CASMAEASSYNSPLHF. CDR3 sequence (DNA): TGTGCCAGCATGGCTGAGGCCAGCTCCTATAATTCACCCCTCCACTTT.

The gene calls are TRBV6-2 or TRBV6-3 and TRBJ2-5, with 10 bases identical to TRBD1. The trim removed 6 bases at V and 4 bases at J, leaving 11 bases unmatched. The CDR3 has 16 amino acids. From germline, CDR1 is MNHEY and CDR2 SVGEGT. This CDR3 reads CASSPRGTGVRETQYF. The CDR3 coding sequence is TGTGCCAGCAGCCCTCGGGGGACAGGGGTGAGAGAGACCCAGTACTTC.

This clonotype appeared many times. CDR3 DNA sequence: TGCAGTGCTAGGAAACAGGGGTTGAAGAACACTGAAGCTTTCTTT. It translates to CSARKQGLKNTEAFF. The chain links TRBV20-1 to TRBJ1-1, with 7 nucleotides matching TRBD1. V was clipped by 3 bases and J by 1 base; unmatched bases: 8. Germline-derived CDR1 and CDR2 are DFQATT and SNEGSKA (reference sequence). The CDR3 totals 15 residues.

This clonotype occurred a few times. The CDR3 DNA follows: TGCAGCGTTGAAGAGGCGTTAGGGTTTTCCAATGAGCAGTTCTTC. Translation: CSVEEALGFSNEQFF. V and J are TRBV29-1 and TRBJ2-1; unclear D gene. The CDR3 is made up of 15 amino acids. Germline-derived CDR1 and CDR2 are SQVTM and ANQGSEA. V was trimmed by 0 bases and J by 6 bases, leaving 15 bases between them.

This clonotype was picked up many times. Here the CDR3 DNA reads TGCAGTGCTAGAGGCCTAGCGGGGGGATACAATGAGCAGTTCTTC. Translated: CSARGLAGGYNEQFF. V gene TRBV20-1 combines with J gene TRBJ2-1, with TRBD2 matching 11 bases. This CDR3 contains 15 residues. Trimming removed 1 base from V and 4 bases from J; junction bases left unmatched: 3. Germline loops: CDR1 DFQATT, CDR2 SNEGSKA (reference sequence).

This clonotype was recorded a few times. This rearrangement joins TRBV20-1 to TRBJ2-2, with 7 bases matching TRBD1. CDR1 and CDR2 from the germline V gene are DFQATT and SNEGSKA (reference sequence). The V segment lost 4 bases and the J segment 6 bases; nucleotides outside the gene matches: 11. CDR3 length: 15 amino acids. CDR3 loop: CSANLQGFSPGELFF. The CDR3 DNA sequence: TGCAGTGCTAATCTACAGGGGTTTAGTCCCGGGGAGCTGTTTTTT.

Details on this clonotype: This may arise from a read error, as a much more abundant clone is one base away. The V call is TRBV29-1, the J call TRBJ1-4; TRBD1 agrees at 9 bases. J lost 7 bases, V lost 6 bases, and 6 bases had no gene match. CDR1 and CDR2 (germline): SQVTM, ANQGSEA. The CDR3 loop spans 13 amino acids. CDR3 protein: CSVRTGEGEKLFF. The CDR3 DNA sequence: TGCAGCGTCAGGACAGGGGAGGGTGAAAAACTGTTTTTT.

This clonotype was observed a handful of times. The chain employs TRBV6-2 or TRBV6-3 and TRBJ1-1, with D possibly TRBD1 on 5 matching bases. The CDR3 runs 16 residues. Per germline, CDR1 MNHEY and CDR2 SVGEGT. V was pared by 2 bases and J by 2 bases, with 15 bases between. CDR3 coding DNA: TGTGCCAGCAGTTACCGGCCGGCCAGGGTCAACACTGAAGCTTTCTTT. This translates into CASSYRPARVNTEAFF.

The chain has TRBV7-6 and TRBJ1-1; a weak D match, TRBD1 (6 bases). CDR1 SGHVS and CDR2 FNYEAQ come from the germline V gene. This CDR3 spans 14 amino acids. Deletions cut 1 base from V and 7 bases from J, with 13 bases between. CDR3 region: CASSLVGAGVEAFF. In nucleotides, the CDR3 is TGTGCCAGCAGCTTAGTGGGAGCAGGGGTTGAAGCTTTCTTT.

The table lists this clonotype with many counts. The V and J genes are TRBV6-2 or TRBV6-3 and TRBJ2-7; D could derive from TRBD1 or TRBD2 (6 bases each). Looked up from germline, CDR1 is MNHEY and CDR2 is SVGEGT. V gave up 6 bases and J gave up 3 bases, with 18 bases separating them. The CDR3 covers 15 residues. The CDR3 sequence is CASSSAGHFYYEQYF. For the CDR3, the DNA is TGTGCCAGCAGCTCCGCGGGACACTTTTACTACGAGCAGTACTTC.

The CDR3 reads CASTTIRGGTGPMNTEAFF. The CDR3 DNA sequence: TGTGCCAGCACCACCATCCGGGGGGGCACGGGCCCCATGAACACTGAAGCTTTCTTT. The J gene is TRBJ1-1, the V gene TRBV5-7; maybe TRBD1 (6 bases). TRBV5-7 falls under the ORF class, with uncertain function. This CDR3 is built from 19 residues. The V gene lost 6 bases and the J gene lost 0 bases, with 27 bases spanning the gap.

The chain recombines TRBV29-1 with TRBJ2-1; D not certain. V lost 4 bases, J lost 5 bases, and 9 bases lay in between. The CDR3 sequence is 12 residues long. CDR1 and CDR2 from the germline V gene are SQVTM and ANQGSEA. The CDR3 DNA is TGCAGCGTTGCCCCAGCAAACAATGAGCAGTTCTTC. Translated, it gives CSVAPANNEQFF.

This clonotype was detected only once. V gene TRBV5-1 combines with J gene TRBJ2-7; D might be TRBD1 (5 bases). CDR3 length equals 18 residues. V was cut by 0 bases and J by 5 bases, with 24 bases left in between. Per the germline V gene, CDR1 is SGHRS and CDR2 is YFSETQ. CDR3 nucleotides: TGCGCCAGCAGCTTGGACTGGACACCCGGCGCCGGTCAGGACGAGCAGTACTTC. Encoded protein: CASSLDWTPGAGQDEQYF. Together with reference TRBV5-1 and TRBJ2-7, the CDR3 gives the full variable domain: KAGVTQTPRYLIKTRGQQVTLSCSPISGHRSVSWYQQTPGQGLQFLFEYFSETQRNKGNFPGRFSGRQFSNSRSEMNVSTLELGDSALYLCASSLDWTPGAGQDEQYFGPGTRLTVT.

The chain carries TRBV4-3 and TRBJ1-3; 7 nucleotides match TRBD1. Germline V gives CDR1 LGHNA, CDR2 YSLEER. With V trimmed by 3 bases and J by 0 bases, 8 bases remained unmatched. This CDR3 region has 17 residues. CDR3 sequence: CASSHLTGAPSGNTIYF. For the CDR3, the DNA is TGCGCCAGCAGCCACCTCACAGGGGCGCCCTCTGGAAACACCATATATTTT.

V is TRBV6-1 and J is TRBJ2-1; possibly TRBD2 for D (5 bases). The CDR3 has 20 residues. The V gene lost 0 bases and the J gene lost 3 bases, with 24 bases spanning the gap. Germline V lookup: CDR1 MNHNS, CDR2 SASEGT. CDR3 protein: CASSEADQIVGLHLYNEQFF. The CDR3 DNA is TGTGCCAGCAGTGAAGCGGACCAGATCGTTGGACTCCACCTCTACAATGAGCAGTTCTTC.

A few counts support this clonotype. This chain's CDR3 is CSAKGNDGNSPLHF. CDR3 sequence (DNA): TGCAGCGCCAAAGGAAACGATGGGAATTCACCCCTCCACTTT. The chain carries TRBV29-1 and TRBJ1-6; D gene uncertain. This CDR3 is 14 amino acids long. V was shortened by 7 bases and J by 7 bases, with 17 bases between the two germline ends. Germline V CDR1 and CDR2: SQVTM, ANQGSEA.

This clonotype was observed many times. The chain joins TRBV12-3 or TRBV12-4 to TRBJ2-1, with 7 bases aligning to TRBD2. This CDR3 has 18 residues. V lost 3 bases to trimming and J lost 0 bases; unmatched junction nucleotides: 11. The CDR3 bases are TGTGCCAGCAGTTTTCCCCCCGGGGAGGGCAGCTCCTACAATGAGCAGTTCTTC. Its translation: CASSFPPGEGSSYNEQFF.

This clonotype was counted a few times. This chain joins TRBV7-2 and TRBJ2-1; 8 bases line up with TRBD1. The germline V gene has CDR1 SGHTA and CDR2 FQGNSA. Trimming took 5 bases from V and 2 from J; bases not matched to a gene: 5. CDR3 length equals 15 residues. The CDR3 region has the DNA TGTGCCAGCAGCGCGGACAGGGAGACCTACAATGAGCAGTTCTTC. It translates to CASSADRETYNEQFF.